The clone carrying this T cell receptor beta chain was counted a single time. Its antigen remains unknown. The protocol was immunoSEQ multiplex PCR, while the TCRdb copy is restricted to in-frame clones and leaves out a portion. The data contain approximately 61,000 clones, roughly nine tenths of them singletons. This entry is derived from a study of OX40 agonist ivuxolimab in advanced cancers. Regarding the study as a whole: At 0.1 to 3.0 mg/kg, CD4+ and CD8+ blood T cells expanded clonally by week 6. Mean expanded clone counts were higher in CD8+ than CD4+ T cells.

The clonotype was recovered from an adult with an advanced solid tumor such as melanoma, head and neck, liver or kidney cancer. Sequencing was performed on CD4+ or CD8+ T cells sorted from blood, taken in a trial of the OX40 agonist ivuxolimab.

CDR3 nucleotide sequence: TGCGCCAGCAGCCACTCCAGACAGGGCGATCAGCCCCAGCATTTT. It codes for CASSHSRQGDQPQHF. The V and J genes are TRBV4-1 and TRBJ1-5; 7 bases map to TRBD1. Germline V CDR1 and CDR2: MGHRA, YSYEKL. V shed 3 bases, J shed 5 bases, and the junction held 7 bases outside the gene matches. CDR3 size: 15 residues.